The clone carrying this T cell receptor beta chain has at least ten counts. Its target is unknown. CDR3 size: 14 residues. Trimming removed 8 bases from V and 4 bases from J; junction bases left unmatched: 7. Germline V gives CDR1 SGHTA, CDR2 FQGNSA. Semi-nested PCR with Nested Universal Primer A followed constant-region reverse priming of full-length variable regions. TCRdb reprocessed the 5' RACE reads via MiXCR and lists one record per CDR3 protein. Of around 43,000 distinct CDR3 sequences listed, approximately 20% are singletons. Study-wide results and caveats: The TCR gene usage of tumor memory CD4+ T cells clustered together with blood and lymph node memory CD4+ cells and with lymph node naive CD4+ cells.

The rearrangement links TRBV7-2 to TRBJ2-1, with TRBD1 matching over 8 bases. Sequenced sample: naive CD4+ T cells sorted from a lymph node. The subset here: naive CD4+ T cells, CD4+CD45RA+CD25-. The TCR sequence derives from a female donor with breast cancer. CDR3 residues: CASAPGGRYNEQFF. CDR3 coding DNA: TGTGCCAGCGCCCCAGGGGGCCGGTACAATGAGCAGTTCTTC.